This paragraph covers one T cell receptor (beta chain) sequence. Its matching antigen is unknown. Time point in this sample: cycle 4 day 1 (C4D1), after 5 to 7 weeks of nivolumab. Relapse after autologous stem cell transplantation occurred in every patient, and brentuximab vedotin exposure varied. Negative selection with magnetic separation was used to purify CD4+ T cells from thawed PBMCs. V gave up 1 base and J gave up 0 bases; unmatched junction bases: 2. Germline-derived CDR1 and CDR2 are SEHNR and FQNEAQ (reference sequence). This CDR3 spans 16 amino acids. This specimen belongs to a study of PD-1 blockade in classical Hodgkin lymphoma. Study summary: Patients were given intravenous nivolumab, 3 mg/kg, every 2 weeks. Whole-study findings and limits: Prior therapy or disease activity may underlie the repertoire differences, whose causes remain undefined. When set against healthy donors, newly diagnosed patients were reported to show lower baseline TCR diversity.

Only in-frame clones appear in the TCRdb table, and some are missing; sequencing was by immunoSEQ multiplex PCR. The sample carries 10,000 to 15,000 clones, approximately 83% recorded once. The source material was CD4+ T cells from blood, sampled before the fourth cycle of nivolumab. The chain combines TRBV7-9 with TRBJ1-5, with 8 positions matching TRBD1. The TCR originated in a human donor with classical Hodgkin lymphoma. The CDR3 DNA sequence: TGTGCCAGCAGCTTAGAGACAGGGGTTAGCAATCAGCCCCAGCATTTT. Protein product: CASSLETGVSNQPQHF.